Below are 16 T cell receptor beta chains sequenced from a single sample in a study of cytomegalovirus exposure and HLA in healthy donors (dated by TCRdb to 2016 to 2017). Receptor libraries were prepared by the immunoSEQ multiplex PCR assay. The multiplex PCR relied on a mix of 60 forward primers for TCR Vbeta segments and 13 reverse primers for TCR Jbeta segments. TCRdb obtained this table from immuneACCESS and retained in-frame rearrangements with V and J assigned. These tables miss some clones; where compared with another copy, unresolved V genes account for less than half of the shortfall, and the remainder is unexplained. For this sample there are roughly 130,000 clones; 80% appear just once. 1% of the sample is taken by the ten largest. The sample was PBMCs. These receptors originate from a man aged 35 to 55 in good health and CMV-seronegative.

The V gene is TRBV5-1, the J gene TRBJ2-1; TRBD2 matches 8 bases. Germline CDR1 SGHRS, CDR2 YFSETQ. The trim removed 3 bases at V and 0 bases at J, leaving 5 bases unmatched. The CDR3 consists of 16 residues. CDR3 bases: TGCGCCAGCAGCTCGGGACTAGGGAGCTCCTACAATGAGCAGTTCTTC. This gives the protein CASSSGLGSSYNEQFF.

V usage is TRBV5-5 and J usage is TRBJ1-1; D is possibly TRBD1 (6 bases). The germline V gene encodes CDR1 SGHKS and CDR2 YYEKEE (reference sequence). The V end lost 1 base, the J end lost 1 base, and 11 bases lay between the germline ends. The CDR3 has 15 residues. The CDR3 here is CASSLWTVANTEAFF. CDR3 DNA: TGTGCCAGCAGCTTGTGGACAGTGGCGAACACTGAAGCTTTCTTT.

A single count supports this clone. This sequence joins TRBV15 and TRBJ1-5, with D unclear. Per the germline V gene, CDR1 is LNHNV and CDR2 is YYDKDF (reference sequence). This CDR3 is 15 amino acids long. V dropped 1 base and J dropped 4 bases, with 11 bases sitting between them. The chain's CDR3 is CATSRVPAGNQPQHF. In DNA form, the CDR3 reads TGTGCCACCAGCAGAGTGCCGGCAGGTAATCAGCCCCAGCATTTT.

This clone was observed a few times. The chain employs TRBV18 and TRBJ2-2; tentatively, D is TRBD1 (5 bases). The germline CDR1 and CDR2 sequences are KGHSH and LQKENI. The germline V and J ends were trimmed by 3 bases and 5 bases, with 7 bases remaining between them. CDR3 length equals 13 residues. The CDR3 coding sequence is TGTGCCAGCTCACCCGACAGAACCGGGGAGCTGTTTTTT. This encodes CASSPDRTGELFF.

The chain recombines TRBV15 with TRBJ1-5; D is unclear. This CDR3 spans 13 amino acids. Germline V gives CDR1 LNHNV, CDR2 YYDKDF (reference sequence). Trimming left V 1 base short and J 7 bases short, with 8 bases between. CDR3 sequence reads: CATSRGAGQPQHF. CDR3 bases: TGTGCCACCAGCAGAGGGGCGGGACAGCCCCAGCATTTT.

CDR3 bases: TGTGCCAGCAGCTCCCGGGACAGGGGTCTGAGGGAGCAGTACTTC. This encodes CASSSRDRGLREQYF. The chain carries TRBV7-8 and TRBJ2-7, with 10 bases identical to TRBD1. CDR3 length: 15 amino acids. V dropped 4 bases and J dropped 7; count of bases not matched to a gene: 10. Germline V gene sequence: CDR1 SGHVS, CDR2 FQNEAQ.

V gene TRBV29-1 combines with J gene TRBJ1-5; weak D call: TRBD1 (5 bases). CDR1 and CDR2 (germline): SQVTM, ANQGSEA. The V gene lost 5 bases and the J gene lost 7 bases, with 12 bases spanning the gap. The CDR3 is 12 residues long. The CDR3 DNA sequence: TGCAGCGTTTCAGGGTTTGGACAGCCCCAGCATTTT. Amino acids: CSVSGFGQPQHF.

The CDR3 DNA reads as TGTGCCAGTAGTTCCCCAGGGGCCGCAGCTTTGGTCGGCTACACCTTC. Encoded protein: CASSSPGAAALVGYTF. The genes are TRBV19 and TRBJ1-2; possibly TRBD1 for D (6 bases). Germline V gene lookup returns CDR1 LNHDA and CDR2 SQIVND (reference sequence). This CDR3 region has 16 residues. V was pared by 5 bases and J by 8 bases, with 24 bases between. The full variable domain, in which reference TRBV19 and TRBJ1-2 provide the parts outside the CDR3, is DGGITQSPKYLFRKEGQNVTLSCEQNLNHDAMYWYRQDPGQGLRLIYYSQIVNDFQKGDIAEGYSVSREKKESFPLTVTSAQKNPTAFYLCASSSPGAAALVGYTFGSGTRLTVV.

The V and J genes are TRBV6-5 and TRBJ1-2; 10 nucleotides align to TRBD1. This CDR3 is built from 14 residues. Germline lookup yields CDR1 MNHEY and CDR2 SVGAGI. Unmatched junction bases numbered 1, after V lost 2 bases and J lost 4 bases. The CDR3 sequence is CASSYRDRGYGYTF. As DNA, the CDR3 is TGTGCCAGCAGTTACCGGGACAGGGGCTATGGCTACACCTTC.

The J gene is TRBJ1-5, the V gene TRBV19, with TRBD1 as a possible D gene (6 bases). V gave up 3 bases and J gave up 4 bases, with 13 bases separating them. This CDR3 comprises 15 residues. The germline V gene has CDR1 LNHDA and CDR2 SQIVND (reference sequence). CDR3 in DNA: TGTGCCAGTAGTATCATGGCAGGGGAAAATCAGCCCCAGCATTTT. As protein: CASSIMAGENQPQHF.

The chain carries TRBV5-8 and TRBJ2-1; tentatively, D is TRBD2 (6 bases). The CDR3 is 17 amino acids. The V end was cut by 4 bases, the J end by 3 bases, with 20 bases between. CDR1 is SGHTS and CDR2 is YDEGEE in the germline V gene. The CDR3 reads CASSGRPRLHNYNEQFF. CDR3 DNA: TGTGCCAGCAGCGGGAGGCCTAGACTACATAACTACAATGAGCAGTTCTTC.

The DNA of the CDR3 is TGTGCCAGCAGCTTGAGGGGGGGGCCCCCAGGTGGGGAGCTGTTTTTT. Protein product: CASSLRGGPPGGELFF. The chain uses TRBV5-4 and TRBJ2-2; tentative D call: TRBD2 (7 bases). The CDR3 runs to 16 residues. Germline CDR1 and CDR2: SGHNT and YYREEE (reference sequence). V gave up 1 base and J gave up 8 bases, with 18 bases separating them.

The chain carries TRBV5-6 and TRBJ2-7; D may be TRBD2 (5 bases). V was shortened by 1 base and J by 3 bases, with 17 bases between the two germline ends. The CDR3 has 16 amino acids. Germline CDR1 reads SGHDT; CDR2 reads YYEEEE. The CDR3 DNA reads TGTGCCAGCAGCTTGTATAGCGCCGAGCCTAACTACGAGCAGTACTTC. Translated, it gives CASSLYSAEPNYEQYF.

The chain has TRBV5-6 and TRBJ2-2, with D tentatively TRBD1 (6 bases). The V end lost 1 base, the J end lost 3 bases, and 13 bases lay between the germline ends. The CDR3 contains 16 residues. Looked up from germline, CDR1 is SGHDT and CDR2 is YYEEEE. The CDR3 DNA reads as TGTGCCAGCAGCTTGCTGGGACAAGACTACACCGGGGAGCTGTTTTTT. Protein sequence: CASSLLGQDYTGELFF.

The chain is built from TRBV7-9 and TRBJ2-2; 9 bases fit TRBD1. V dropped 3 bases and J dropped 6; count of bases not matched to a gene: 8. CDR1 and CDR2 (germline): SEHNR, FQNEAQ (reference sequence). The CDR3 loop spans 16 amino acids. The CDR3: CASSFRQGVRSGELFF. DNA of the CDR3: TGTGCCAGCAGCTTCCGACAGGGGGTTAGGTCCGGGGAGCTGTTTTTT.

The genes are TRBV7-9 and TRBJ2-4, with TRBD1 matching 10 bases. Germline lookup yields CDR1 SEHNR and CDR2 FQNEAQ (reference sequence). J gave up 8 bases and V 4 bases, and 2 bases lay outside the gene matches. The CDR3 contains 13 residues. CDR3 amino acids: CASSSGQGDIQYF. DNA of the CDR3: TGTGCCAGCAGCTCAGGACAGGGGGACATTCAGTACTTC.